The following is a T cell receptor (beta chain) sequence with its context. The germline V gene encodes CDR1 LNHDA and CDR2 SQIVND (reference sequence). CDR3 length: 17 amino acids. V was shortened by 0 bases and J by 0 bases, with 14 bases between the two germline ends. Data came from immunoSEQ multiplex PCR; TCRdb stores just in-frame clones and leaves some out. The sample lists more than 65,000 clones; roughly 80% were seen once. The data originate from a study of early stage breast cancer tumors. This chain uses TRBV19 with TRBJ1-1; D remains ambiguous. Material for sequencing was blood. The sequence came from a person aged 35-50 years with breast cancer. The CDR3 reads CASSIDKTSPLNTEAFF. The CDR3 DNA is TGTGCCAGTAGTATAGATAAAACATCCCCTTTGAACACTGAAGCTTTCTTT. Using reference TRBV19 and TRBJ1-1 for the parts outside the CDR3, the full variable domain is DGGITQSPKYLFRKEGQNVTLSCEQNLNHDAMYWYRQDPGQGLRLIYYSQIVNDFQKGDIAEGYSVSREKKESFPLTVTSAQKNPTAFYLCASSIDKTSPLNTEAFFGQGTRLTVV.